This T cell receptor (beta chain) was found in a study of shared clonotypes between healthy human individuals (dated by TCRdb to about 2020). Regarding the study in general: The cohort included three men and two women between 18 and 49 years of age. Libraries were prepared and TCR repertoires were sequenced by different laboratories using diverse techniques, in order to increase sequencing depth and limit assay-specific biases. Between about 0.85 and 9.5 billion PBMCs per donor were obtained by leukapheresis. The study deeply sequenced blood TCR repertoires of five healthy adults to estimate repertoire size and the extent of clonotype sharing between individuals. Per donor, three plates each were used for CD4 naive and CD4 memory, two for CD8 naive, and one for CD8 memory.

CD8 naive samples were CD45RO-negative cells positively selected for CCR7, giving a CD45RA+CCR7+ population that excluded TemRA cells. Donors were healthy HIV-negative adults with no recently reported acute infections or vaccinations. Every donor was a Caucasian adult residing in Nashville, Tennessee, USA. Blood was collected by leukapheresis, and PBMCs were isolated by Ficoll-Histopaque density gradient centrifugation and then cryopreserved in liquid nitrogen vapor phase. Analytical flow cytometry was used to check the purity and quantity of each magnetically sorted T cell population. From each sorted fraction, genomic DNA was isolated and quantified by UV absorbance on a Nanodrop 2000c. On this clone: Its cognate antigen has yet to be identified. The sample holds no much larger clone one base away, and base qualities are not on file. The same CDR3 is also encoded by other DNA sequences in this sample.

The paper as a whole reports these results and caveats: About 5% of naive CD4, 3.5% of naive CD8, about 2.4% of memory CD4, and about 0.4% of memory CD8 clonotypes were shared across a few donors. Estimated clonotype richness was generally larger for naive than for memory subsets. Pairwise subsampling indicated that sequencing depth was expected to affect the degree of clonotype sharing among donors. Because the study included a small number of donors, the genetic and exposure-history diversity represented was limited. Clonotypes shared by all four sorted-subset donors showed higher generation probabilities than non-shared clonotypes. Even with the large sequencing depth, rarefaction of the sorted-subset datasets indicated that sequencing was incomplete. Sampling was restricted to blood, and TCR repertoires in tissues likely differ from the TCR repertoires found in blood.

The CDR3, cysteine through phenylalanine, is 13 amino acids long. The sequence is cut down to CDR3 DNA, 39 bases in frame from base 1. V and J are truncated by 3 bases and 4 bases respectively, leaving an intervening sequence of 6 bases. The CDR1 and CDR2 encoded by the germline V gene (reference sequence) are WNHNN and SYGVQD. TCR CDR3 regions were amplified from genomic DNA by multiplex PCR using the deep immunoSEQ assay. Genomic DNA extracted from each cell subset was distributed evenly over all wells of several immunoSEQ 96-well plates, and each plate served as one replicate. Each replicate PCR for sorted subsets received around 200 ng genomic DNA, equal to tens of thousands of T cell genomes. Purified libraries were quantified with a Qubit 3.0 fluorometer, sized on a Bioanalyzer 2100, and re-quantified with the KAPA Library Quantification kit. Every immunoSEQ 96-well plate was sequenced on a separate single-read 150-cycle Illumina NextSeq 550 flow cell. Processing in the source paper ran as follows. Because the immunoSEQ output held only junctional sequences and lacked quality scores, the filtering could not match the filtering applied to full-length reads. To assign V/J genes and CDR3, sequences were annotated against IMGT germline references using PyIR, a Python wrapper for IgBLAST v1.9. Reads with weak V/J assignments (E-value above 1e-6), missing CDR3, stop codons, out-of-frame junctions, or ambiguous translated residues were removed. V3J clonotypes were defined as sequences sharing an identical inferred V gene, J gene, and CDR3 amino acid sequence. To compute the percentage overlap between repertoires, the number of shared unique clonotypes was divided by the size of the smaller repertoire. RTK rarefaction, the Chao1 estimator, and Recon v2.1 estimates of unobserved clonotypes were used to assess repertoire richness. Generation probabilities for all TCRbeta clonotypes obtained by the gDNA method from a few donors were computed using OLGA. TCRdb obtained this table from immuneACCESS and retained in-frame rearrangements with V and J assigned. These tables miss some clones; where compared with another copy, unresolved V genes account for less than half of the shortfall, and the remainder is unexplained. V, J and clone size are those of that table, while D and trimming were read from the DNA. A total of millions of clones appear in this sample, about 95% of them only once. The ten largest clones represent roughly 1.1% of the sample.

This receptor was identified in a young man in good health. Sequenced input: naive CD8+ T cells sorted from blood. The sample's cell subset or site label, decoded: CD45RA+CCR7+. This sequence uses TRBV10-1 and TRBJ2-2; confidence is insufficient to name the D gene. The encoded CDR3 is CASSEGGTGELFF. The nucleotide sequence reads TGCGCCAGCAGTGAAGGCGGCACCGGGGAGCTGTTTTTT.